Below, 32 T cell receptor beta chains from the same sample are listed, as sequenced in a study of blood T cell repertoires in COVID-19. The method was immunoSEQ multiplex PCR; TCRdb's version includes in-frame clones alone and lacks a portion of them. Of fewer than 450,000 clones in the sample, less than 95% are singletons; the top ten hold approximately 0.55%. Input material: PBMCs or T cells enriched from blood (not recorded which). The source of these receptors is a man between 18 and 35 years old who had recovered from COVID-19.

This chain connects TRBV29-1 to TRBJ2-3; the match to TRBD2 covers 15 bases. The V gene's germline CDR1 is SQVTM and CDR2 ANQGSEA. The CDR3 sequence is 17 residues long. V lost 6 bases to trimming and J lost 2 bases; unmatched junction nucleotides: 9. The CDR3 nucleotides read TGCAGCGTGACACCGGGACTAGCGGGGGGATCCACAGATACGCAGTATTTT. It translates to CSVTPGLAGGSTDTQYF.

The chain recombines TRBV30 with TRBJ1-1; D is undetermined. CDR3 length: 13 amino acids. V gave up 5 bases and J gave up 1 base, with 11 bases separating them. The V gene's germline CDR1 is GTSNPN and CDR2 SVGIG (reference sequence). In DNA form, the CDR3 reads TGTGCCTGGGGACGGTTTGAGAACACTGAAGCTTTCTTT. Protein: CAWGRFENTEAFF.

The chain has TRBV6-5 and TRBJ2-3; 12 bases agree with TRBD2. This CDR3 spans 15 amino acids. Germline-derived CDR1 and CDR2 are MNHEY and SVGAGI. V lost 8 bases and J lost 2; bases outside the gene matches: 5. This CDR3 is CASVRLAGATDTQYF. For the CDR3, the DNA is TGTGCCAGCGTACGACTAGCGGGAGCCACAGATACGCAGTATTTT.

The chain combines TRBV6-5 with TRBJ1-1; D is unresolved. Looked up from germline, CDR1 is MNHEY and CDR2 is SVGAGI. V gave up 10 bases and J gave up 1 base, with 16 bases separating them. The CDR3 covers 14 residues. This CDR3 reads CAISQSGWNTEAFF. The DNA of the CDR3 is TGTGCCATCTCTCAATCGGGATGGAACACTGAAGCTTTCTTT.

V is TRBV5-1 and J is TRBJ2-7; the match to TRBD2 covers 8 bases. With V trimmed by 4 bases and J by 4 bases, 10 bases remained unmatched. Looked up from germline, CDR1 is SGHRS and CDR2 is YFSETQ. The CDR3 extends over 15 amino acids. The CDR3 region has the DNA TGCGCCAGCAGCCCATACAGCGGGGGCGGATACGAGCAGTACTTC. It translates to CASSPYSGGGYEQYF.

This chain uses TRBV28 with TRBJ2-3, with 15 bases aligning to TRBD2. This CDR3 contains 18 residues. V shed 5 bases, J shed 5 bases, and the junction held 11 bases outside the gene matches. Germline loops: CDR1 MDHEN, CDR2 SYDVKM. CDR3 loop: CASSLLGLAGGPGDTQYF. CDR3 DNA: TGTGCCAGCAGTCTCCTGGGACTAGCGGGAGGACCGGGAGATACGCAGTATTTT.

This chain uses TRBV19 with TRBJ1-5; D remains unclear. This CDR3 has 15 residues. Trimming took 4 bases from V and 2 from J, leaving 12 bases between them. Germline V gene data show CDR1 as LNHDA and CDR2 as SQIVND (reference sequence). DNA for the CDR3: TGTGCCAGTAGTACCTGGGGAGGTGGCAATCAGCCCCAGCATTTT. It specifies CASSTWGGGNQPQHF.

The V gene is TRBV7-2, the J gene TRBJ1-2, with D tentatively TRBD1 (5 bases). V gave up 4 bases and J gave up 8 bases, with 14 bases separating them. This CDR3 is built from 13 residues. Germline V CDR1 and CDR2: SGHTA, FQGNSA. The CDR3 bases are TGTGCCAGCAGCTCTGACAGCTCGCGGGGCTACACCTTC. It codes for CASSSDSSRGYTF.

This clone showed up just once. The J gene is TRBJ1-5, the V gene TRBV3-1 (or the pseudogene TRBV3-2), with D perhaps matching TRBD1 (5 bases). CDR3 length: 16 amino acids. Deletions cut 8 bases from V and 5 bases from J, with 22 bases between. The germline gives CDR1 LGHDT, CDR2 YNNKEL (reference sequence). The CDR3: CASPGRGVGPYQPQHF. The CDR3 nucleotides read TGTGCCAGCCCGGGGCGGGGGGTTGGCCCTTATCAGCCCCAGCATTTT.

J is TRBJ2-5 and V is TRBV21-1; the D call TRBD1 from the table was never checked on the DNA. TRBV21-1 is annotated as a pseudogene. The CDR3 has 14 amino acids. The CDR3 nucleotides read TGTGCCAGCAGCAATTACAGGGGGGAAGAGACCCAGTACTTC. It encodes CASSNYRGEETQYF.

The chain employs TRBV3-1 (or the pseudogene TRBV3-2) and TRBJ2-2; a possible D gene is TRBD2 (6 bases). V was cut by 3 bases and J by 6 bases, with 11 bases left in between. The CDR3 has 14 amino acids. Germline V gives CDR1 LGHDT, CDR2 YNNKEL (reference sequence). CDR3 DNA: TGTGCCAGCAGCCAGGTCGGGAGTGCCGGGGAGCTGTTTTTT. The encoded protein is CASSQVGSAGELFF.

For the CDR3, the DNA is TGTGCCAGCAGTTTATTAGGAGGACAGGGGCGGGGCTACACCTTC. It translates to CASSLLGGQGRGYTF. The rearrangement uses TRBV28 and TRBJ1-2; 9 nucleotides align to TRBD1. The CDR3 is 15 residues long. Germline V lookup: CDR1 MDHEN, CDR2 SYDVKM. V gave up 1 base and J gave up 8 bases; unmatched junction bases: 8.

This clone was counted between two and nine times. The chain has TRBV29-1 and TRBJ2-5; D not certain. Germline CDR1 is SQVTM and CDR2 is ANQGSEA. The CDR3 sequence is 15 residues long. Trimming shortened V by 4 bases and J by 2 bases, and 17 bases separated the two germline ends. The CDR3 DNA follows: TGCAGCGTTGCCCCCGGTAGCTTCCCACAAGAGACCCAGTACTTC. Its protein product is CSVAPGSFPQETQYF. Full variable domain (missing parts from reference TRBV29-1 and TRBJ2-5): SAVISQKPSRDICQRGTSLTIQCQVDSQVTMMFWYRQQPGQSLTLIATANQGSEATYESGFVIDKFPISRPNLTFSTLTVSNMSPEDSSIYLCSVAPGSFPQETQYFGPGTRLLVL.

This clone was found a few times. The CDR3 loop reads CSVGGDGPQHF. CDR3 bases: TGCAGCGTTGGGGGGGACGGCCCCCAGCATTTT. The V gene is TRBV29-1, the J gene TRBJ1-5; weak D call: TRBD1 (5 bases). Germline CDR1 SQVTM, CDR2 ANQGSEA. The CDR3 has 11 residues. The V and J ends lost 4 bases and 10 bases respectively, with 11 bases between them.

The rearrangement uses TRBV9 and TRBJ1-3; the D is unclear. Germline V gives CDR1 SGDLS, CDR2 YYNGEE. The germline V and J ends were trimmed by 4 bases and 1 base, with 15 bases remaining between them. The CDR3 contains 16 residues. CDR3 in amino acids: CASSPSRVWSGNTIYF. CDR3 DNA sequence: TGTGCCAGCAGCCCTAGCCGGGTCTGGTCTGGAAACACCATATATTTT.

This chain connects TRBV3-1 (or the pseudogene TRBV3-2) to TRBJ1-4, with D perhaps TRBD1 (5 bases). V was trimmed by 4 bases and J by 8 bases, leaving 14 bases between them. The CDR3 sequence is 14 residues long. The germline CDR1 and CDR2 sequences are LGHDT and YNNKEL (reference sequence). In nucleotides, the CDR3 is TGTGCCAGCAGCCTCCGACAGCAGCAGGAAAAACTGTTTTTT. This codes for CASSLRQQQEKLFF.

V gene TRBV10-3 combines with J gene TRBJ1-5; 7 bases line up with TRBD1. The V segment lost 0 bases and the J segment 4 bases; nucleotides outside the gene matches: 3. Germline V gives CDR1 ENHRY, CDR2 SYGVKD. The CDR3 is 15 residues long. CDR3 coding DNA: TGTGCCATCAGTGAGTCCGGGACAGTTAATCAGCCCCAGCATTTT. Its translation: CAISESGTVNQPQHF.

This chain connects TRBV5-1 to TRBJ1-4; 10 nucleotides match TRBD1. Trimming cost V 4 bases and J 7 bases; bases outside gene matches: 4. The CDR3 totals 14 residues. Per germline, CDR1 SGHRS and CDR2 YFSETQ. The CDR3 reads CASSRGQGFEKLFF. The CDR3 DNA sequence: TGCGCCAGCAGCCGGGGACAGGGGTTTGAAAAACTGTTTTTT.

V usage is TRBV29-1 and J usage is TRBJ1-1; TRBD1 might be the D (5 bases). CDR3 length: 12 amino acids. V lost 4 bases, J lost 3 bases, and 9 bases lay in between. Germline V gene sequence: CDR1 SQVTM, CDR2 ANQGSEA. The CDR3 loop reads CSVGQGYTEAFF. The CDR3 DNA reads as TGCAGCGTTGGTCAGGGATACACTGAAGCTTTCTTT.

The V and J genes are TRBV7-2 and TRBJ2-7; possibly TRBD2 for D (6 bases). V gave up 4 bases and J gave up 3 bases, with 10 bases separating them. From germline, CDR1 is SGHTA and CDR2 FQGNSA. The CDR3 spans 13 residues. The CDR3 region has the DNA TGTGCCAGCAGCTACAGACTAGACTACGAGCAGTACTTC. Residues: CASSYRLDYEQYF.

V gene TRBV5-4 combines with J gene TRBJ1-2; perhaps TRBD1 as D (6 bases). V was clipped by 4 bases and J by 2 bases, with 15 bases between them. This CDR3 has 15 amino acids. Germline V gene lookup returns CDR1 SGHNT and CDR2 YYREEE (reference sequence). The CDR3: CASSPPSGQNYGYTF. The CDR3 DNA follows: TGTGCCAGCAGCCCCCCTAGTGGACAGAACTATGGCTACACCTTC.

The chain uses TRBV7-8 and TRBJ2-1; 8 positions match TRBD2. V dropped 5 bases and J dropped 5; count of bases not matched to a gene: 5. The CDR3 spans 14 residues. CDR1 is SGHVS and CDR2 is FQNEAQ in the germline V gene. The CDR3 region has the DNA TGTGCCAGCAGCAAAAAGCGGGAGAACAATGAGCAGTTCTTC. This gives the protein CASSKKRENNEQFF.

The rearrangement joins TRBV2 to TRBJ2-1; 8 nucleotides line up with TRBD2. The CDR3 extends over 12 amino acids. The ends lost 7 bases at V and 10 bases at J; junction bases unmatched: 6. Germline CDR1 and CDR2: SNHLY and FYNNEI. The CDR3 DNA sequence: TGTGCCAGCACCTTTAGCGGGAACGAGCAGTTCTTC. It yields the protein CASTFSGNEQFF.

This chain connects TRBV10-3 to TRBJ1-1, with TRBD1 matching 7 bases. The CDR3 runs 15 residues. The J segment lost 0 bases and the V segment lost 6 bases, leaving 7 bases of the junction unmatched. Germline-derived CDR1 and CDR2 are ENHRY and SYGVKD. CDR3 nucleotide sequence: TGTGCCATCAGAGAAGGGGGCGGAATGAACACTGAAGCTTTCTTT. This translates into CAIREGGGMNTEAFF.

This clone occurred once. V is TRBV10-3 and J is TRBJ1-6; D unclear. This CDR3 has 18 amino acids. V lost 10 bases to trimming and J lost 5 bases, with 27 bases between them. The V gene's germline CDR1 is ENHRY and CDR2 SYGVKD. The CDR3 reads CATKTIPGGPTDNSPLHF. CDR3 nucleotide sequence: TGTGCCACCAAAACAATACCAGGAGGACCGACGGATAATTCACCCCTCCACTTT.

This chain connects TRBV20-1 to TRBJ2-2; possibly TRBD2 for D (5 bases). Trimming took off 3 bases at V and 5 bases at J, with 16 bases between the two ends. The CDR3 totals 15 residues. Germline loops: CDR1 DFQATT, CDR2 SNEGSKA (reference sequence). DNA for the CDR3: TGCAGTGCTAGTACCCCTGCGGGTGGTACCGGGGAGCTGTTTTTT. This codes for CSASTPAGGTGELFF.

CDR3 protein: CASSRDRASYEQYF. The CDR3 nucleotides read TGTGCCAGCAGCCGGGACAGGGCCTCCTACGAGCAGTACTTC. The chain is built from TRBV27 and TRBJ2-7, with 9 bases lining up with TRBD1. V shed 6 bases, J shed 0 bases, and the junction held 3 bases outside the gene matches. CDR1 is MNHEY and CDR2 is SMNVEV in the germline V gene (reference sequence). The CDR3 consists of 14 residues.

V is TRBV18 and J is TRBJ1-6; TRBD1 agrees at 9 bases. Germline CDR1 is KGHSH and CDR2 is LQKENI. The CDR3 totals 14 residues. Trimming took 3 bases from V and 10 from J; bases not matched to a gene: 4. This CDR3 reads CASSPGTGKSPLHF. In DNA form, the CDR3 reads TGTGCCAGCTCACCGGGGACAGGGAAGTCACCCCTCCACTTT.

This chain uses TRBV5-1 with TRBJ2-5; D perhaps matches TRBD2 (5 bases). This CDR3 region has 17 residues. CDR1 SGHRS and CDR2 YFSETQ come from the germline V gene. V was pared by 0 bases and J by 5 bases, with 20 bases between. In DNA, the CDR3 is TGCGCCAGCAGCTTGGAGGTGGGAGCGGCCTCCAGGGAGACCCAGTACTTC. Its protein is CASSLEVGAASRETQYF. Drawing the rest from reference TRBV5-1 and TRBJ2-5, the complete variable domain is KAGVTQTPRYLIKTRGQQVTLSCSPISGHRSVSWYQQTPGQGLQFLFEYFSETQRNKGNFPGRFSGRQFSNSRSEMNVSTLELGDSALYLCASSLEVGAASRETQYFGPGTRLLVL.

The chain is built from TRBV6-1 and TRBJ1-6, with unresolved D. Germline V lookup: CDR1 MNHNS, CDR2 SASEGT. V lost 3 bases and J 4 bases, leaving 4 bases between the germline ends. The CDR3 covers 13 residues. The CDR3 here is CASSDRYNSPLHF. CDR3 nucleotide sequence: TGTGCCAGCAGTGACAGATATAATTCACCCCTCCACTTT.

The chain is built from TRBV5-1 and TRBJ2-3; 7 bases map to TRBD2. The CDR3 consists of 15 residues. Germline trimming cut 1 base from V and 2 bases from J; bases unmatched to any gene: 4. The germline gives CDR1 SGHRS, CDR2 YFSETQ. The CDR3, as DNA: TGCGCCAGCAGCTTGTCTAGCGGACCCACAGATACGCAGTATTTT. Encoded protein: CASSLSSGPTDTQYF. The full variable domain, rest sourced from reference TRBV5-1 and TRBJ2-3, is KAGVTQTPRYLIKTRGQQVTLSCSPISGHRSVSWYQQTPGQGLQFLFEYFSETQRNKGNFPGRFSGRQFSNSRSEMNVSTLELGDSALYLCASSLSSGPTDTQYFGPGTRLTVL.

V is TRBV27 and J is TRBJ1-4, with D uncertain. The CDR3 runs to 14 residues. Germline CDR1 reads MNHEY; CDR2 reads SMNVEV (reference sequence). Trimming removed 6 bases at V and 0 bases at J, with 8 bases between. In DNA, the CDR3 is TGTGCCAGCAGAAGGACTACAACTAATGAAAAACTGTTTTTT. Encoded protein: CASRRTTTNEKLFF.